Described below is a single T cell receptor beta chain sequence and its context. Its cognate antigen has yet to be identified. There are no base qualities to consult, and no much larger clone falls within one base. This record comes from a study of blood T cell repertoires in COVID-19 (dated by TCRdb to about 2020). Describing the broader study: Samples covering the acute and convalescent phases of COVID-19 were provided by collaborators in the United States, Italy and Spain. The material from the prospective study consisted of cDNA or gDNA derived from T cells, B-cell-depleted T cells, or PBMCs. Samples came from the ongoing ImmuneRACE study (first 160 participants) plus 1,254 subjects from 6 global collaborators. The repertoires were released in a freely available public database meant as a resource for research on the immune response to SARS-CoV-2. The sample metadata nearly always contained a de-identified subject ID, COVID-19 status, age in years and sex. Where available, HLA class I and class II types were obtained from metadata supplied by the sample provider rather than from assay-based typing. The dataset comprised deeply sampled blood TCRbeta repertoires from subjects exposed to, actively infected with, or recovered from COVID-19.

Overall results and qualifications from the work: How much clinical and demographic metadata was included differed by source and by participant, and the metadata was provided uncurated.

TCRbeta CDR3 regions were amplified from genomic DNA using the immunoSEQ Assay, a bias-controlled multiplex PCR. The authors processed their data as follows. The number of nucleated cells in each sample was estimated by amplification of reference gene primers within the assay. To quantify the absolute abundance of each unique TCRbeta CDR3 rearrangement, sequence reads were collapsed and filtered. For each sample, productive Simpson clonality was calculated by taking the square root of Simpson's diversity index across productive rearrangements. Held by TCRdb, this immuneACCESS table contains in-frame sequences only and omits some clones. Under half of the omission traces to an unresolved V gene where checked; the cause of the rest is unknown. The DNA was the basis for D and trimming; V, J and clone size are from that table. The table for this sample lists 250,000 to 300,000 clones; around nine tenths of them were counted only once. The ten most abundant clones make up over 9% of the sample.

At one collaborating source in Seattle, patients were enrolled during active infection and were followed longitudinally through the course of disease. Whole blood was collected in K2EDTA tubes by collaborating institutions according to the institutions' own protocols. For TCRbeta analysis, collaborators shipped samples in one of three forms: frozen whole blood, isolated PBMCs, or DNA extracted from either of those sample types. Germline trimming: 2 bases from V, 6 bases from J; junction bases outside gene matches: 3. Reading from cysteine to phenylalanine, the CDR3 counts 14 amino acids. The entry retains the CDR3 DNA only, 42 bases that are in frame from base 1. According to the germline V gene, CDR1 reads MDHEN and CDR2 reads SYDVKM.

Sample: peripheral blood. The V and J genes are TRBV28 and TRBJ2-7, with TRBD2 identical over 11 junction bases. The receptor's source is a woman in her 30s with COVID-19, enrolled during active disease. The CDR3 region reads CASSLRLAGGEQYF. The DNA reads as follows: TGTGCCAGCAGTTTACGGCTAGCGGGGGGCGAGCAGTACTTC.